The next 6 T cell receptor beta chains were all read from a single sample in a study of cytomegalovirus exposure and HLA in healthy donors. Using immunoSEQ multiplex PCR, the repertoire was profiled, and TCRdb retains in-frame clones only, with some absent. The sample lists tens of thousands of clones; approximately 94% were seen once. The sample consisted of PBMCs. The receptors were sampled from a woman aged 25 to 45 in good health and CMV-seronegative.

This clone appeared a single time. The gene calls are TRBV6-1 and TRBJ2-3; no reliable D call. This CDR3 region has 13 residues. V was clipped by 9 bases and J by 2 bases, with 12 bases between them. Germline V lookup: CDR1 MNHNS, CDR2 SASEGT. The CDR3 region has the DNA TGTGCCAGTGCCCTCGGGTCCACAGATACGCAGTATTTT. Translation gives CASALGSTDTQYF.

The chain has TRBV2 and TRBJ2-2; 7 positions agree with TRBD2. CDR3 size: 15 residues. Trimming at V came to 6 bases and at J to 4 bases, leaving 8 bases not matched to a gene. CDR1 and CDR2 from the germline V gene are SNHLY and FYNNEI. The CDR3 coding sequence is TGTGCCAGCAGACGGGCGGGAGAGGTCACCGGGGAGCTGTTTTTT. Translation gives CASRRAGEVTGELFF.

V is TRBV18 and J is TRBJ1-2, with 9 bases fitting TRBD1. V was clipped by 8 bases and J by 1 base; unmatched bases: 5. The germline gives CDR1 KGHSH, CDR2 LQKENI. The CDR3 has 14 amino acids. The CDR3 bases are TGTGCCAGCGTGCGGGACAGGGATAACTATGGCTACACCTTC. This gives the protein CASVRDRDNYGYTF.

The gene calls are TRBV6-1 and TRBJ1-3; weak D call: TRBD1 (6 bases). This CDR3 has 17 amino acids. The germline V and J ends were trimmed by 2 bases and 4 bases, with 18 bases remaining between them. Germline loops: CDR1 MNHNS, CDR2 SASEGT. CDR3 nucleotide sequence: TGTGCCAGCAGTGAAATCGCGACAGGTTGGTACGGAAACACCATATATTTT. Its translation is CASSEIATGWYGNTIYF.

The chain couples TRBV5-1 to TRBJ2-1; 14 nucleotides line up with TRBD2. V lost 3 bases to trimming and J lost 6 bases; unmatched junction nucleotides: 2. This CDR3 spans 15 amino acids. The V gene's germline CDR1 is SGHRS and CDR2 YFSETQ. Here the CDR3 DNA reads TGCGCCAGCAGCTCCGGGACTAGCGGGAGCAATGAGCAGTTCTTC. Residues: CASSSGTSGSNEQFF.

This clone was recorded only once. The rearrangement links TRBV5-6 to TRBJ2-5; TRBD2 matches 14 bases. The germline gives CDR1 SGHDT, CDR2 YYEEEE. There are 17 residues in the CDR3. V lost 4 bases and J lost 5; bases outside the gene matches: 10. CDR3 protein: CASSPPVTSGGAETQYF. CDR3 in DNA: TGTGCCAGCAGCCCACCCGTGACTAGCGGGGGGGCGGAGACCCAGTACTTC.